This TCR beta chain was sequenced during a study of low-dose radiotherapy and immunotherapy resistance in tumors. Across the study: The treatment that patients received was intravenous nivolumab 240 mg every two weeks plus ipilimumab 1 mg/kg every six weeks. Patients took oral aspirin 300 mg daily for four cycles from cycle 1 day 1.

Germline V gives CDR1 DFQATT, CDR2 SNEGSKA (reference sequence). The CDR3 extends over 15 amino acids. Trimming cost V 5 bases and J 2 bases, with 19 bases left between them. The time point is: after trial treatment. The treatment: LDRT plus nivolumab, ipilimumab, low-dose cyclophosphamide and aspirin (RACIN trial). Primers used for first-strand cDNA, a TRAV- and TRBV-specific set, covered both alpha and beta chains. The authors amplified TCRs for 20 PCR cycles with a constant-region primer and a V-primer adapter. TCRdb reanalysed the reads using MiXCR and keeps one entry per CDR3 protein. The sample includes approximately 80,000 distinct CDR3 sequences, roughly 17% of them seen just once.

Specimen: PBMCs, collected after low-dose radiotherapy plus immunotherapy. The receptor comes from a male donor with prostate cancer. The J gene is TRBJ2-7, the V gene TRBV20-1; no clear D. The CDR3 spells CSAFSLSTSAYEQYF. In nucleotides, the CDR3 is TGCAGTGCTTTTTCTCTCTCTACTTCTGCCTACGAGCAGTACTTC.